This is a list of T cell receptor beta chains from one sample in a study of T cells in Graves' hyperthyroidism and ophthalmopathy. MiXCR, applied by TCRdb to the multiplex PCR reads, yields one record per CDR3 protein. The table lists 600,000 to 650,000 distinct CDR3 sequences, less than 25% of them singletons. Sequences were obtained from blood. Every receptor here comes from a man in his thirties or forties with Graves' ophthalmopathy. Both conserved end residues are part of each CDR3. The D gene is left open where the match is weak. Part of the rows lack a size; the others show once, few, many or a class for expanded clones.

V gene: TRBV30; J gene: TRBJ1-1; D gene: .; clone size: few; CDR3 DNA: TGTGCCTGGAGTGTACTCACGGGGCGGGTCACTGAAGCTTTCTTT; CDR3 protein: CAWSVLTGRVTEAFF
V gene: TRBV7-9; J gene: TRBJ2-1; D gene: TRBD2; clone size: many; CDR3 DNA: TGTGCCAGCAGACAAAGCCGGATGGCGGGAGGGACAAATTACAATGAGCAGTTCTTC; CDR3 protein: CASRQSRMAGGTNYNEQFF
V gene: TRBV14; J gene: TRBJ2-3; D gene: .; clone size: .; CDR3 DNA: TGTGCCAGCAGCCAAGATCTGAACAAAAACCCAGATACGCAGTATTTT; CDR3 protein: CASSQDLNKNPDTQYF
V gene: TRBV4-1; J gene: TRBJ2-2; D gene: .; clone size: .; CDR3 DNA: TGCGCCAGCAGCCAAGAGGGGGAAATGGGGGAGCTGTTTTTT; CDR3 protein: CASSQEGEMGELFF
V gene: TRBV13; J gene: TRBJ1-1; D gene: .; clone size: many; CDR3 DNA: TGTGCCAGCAGCTTACCTGGCGGCGGAGACACTGAAGCTTTCTTT; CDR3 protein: CASSLPGGGDTEAFF
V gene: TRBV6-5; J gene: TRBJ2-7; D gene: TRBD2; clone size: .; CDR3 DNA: TGTGCCAGCAGTTATGAGAGCGGGAGCCGGGGCGAGCAGTACTTC; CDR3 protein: CASSYESGSRGEQYF
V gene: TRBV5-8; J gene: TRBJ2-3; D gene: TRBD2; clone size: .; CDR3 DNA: TGTGCCAGCAGCTTGGGGCCGAGCGGGAGAACAGATACGCAGTATTTT; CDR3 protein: CASSLGPSGRTDTQYF
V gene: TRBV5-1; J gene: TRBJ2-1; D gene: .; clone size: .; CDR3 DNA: TGCGCCAGCAGCTTAGAAGGAGTCGTTCACAATGAGCAGTTCTTC; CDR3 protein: CASSLEGVVHNEQFF
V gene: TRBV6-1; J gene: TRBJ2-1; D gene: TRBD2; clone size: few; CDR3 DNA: TGTGCCAGCAGTGAAGCCGGTCTAGCGGGGGATGAGCAGTTCTTC; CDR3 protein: CASSEAGLAGDEQFF
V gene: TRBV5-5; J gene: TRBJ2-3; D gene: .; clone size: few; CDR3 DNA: TGTGCCAGCAGCGAACTGTGGCGGTCTAGCACAGATACGCAGTATTTT; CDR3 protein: CASSELWRSSTDTQYF
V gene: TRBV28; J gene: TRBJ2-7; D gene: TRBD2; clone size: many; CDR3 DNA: TGTGCCAGCAGTTTGGGGCGGGAGGCTACCTACGAGCAGTACTTC; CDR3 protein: CASSLGREATYEQYF
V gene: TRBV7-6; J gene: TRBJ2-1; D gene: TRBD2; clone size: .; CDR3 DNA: TGTGCCAGCAGCTTATGGCGGGAGGTAGGGTTAACAGAGCAGTTCTTC; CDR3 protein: CASSLWREVGLTEQFF
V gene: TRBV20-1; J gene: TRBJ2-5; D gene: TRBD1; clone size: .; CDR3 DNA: TGCAGTGCTGGGACAGGGGGTAACCAAGAGACCCAGTACTTC; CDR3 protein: CSAGTGGNQETQYF
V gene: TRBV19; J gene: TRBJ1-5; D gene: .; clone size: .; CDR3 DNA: TGTGCCAGTAGGGAGCGGACGGGGAATCAGCCCCAGCATTTT; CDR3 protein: CASRERTGNQPQHF
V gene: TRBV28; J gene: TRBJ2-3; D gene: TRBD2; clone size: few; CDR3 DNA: TGTGCCAGCAGTCCAATAGCAGCGGGAGGAGTTGAGCAAGATACGCAGTATTTT; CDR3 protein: CASSPIAAGGVEQDTQYF
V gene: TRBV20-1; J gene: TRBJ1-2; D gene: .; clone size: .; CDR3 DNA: TGCAGTGCTAGGGGTACGGGGGTATATGGCTACACCTTC; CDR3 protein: CSARGTGVYGYTF
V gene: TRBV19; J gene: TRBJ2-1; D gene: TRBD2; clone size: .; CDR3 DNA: TGTGCCAGTACCCCCCGGCTAGCGGGAGTTAATGAGCAGTTCTTC; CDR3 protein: CASTPRLAGVNEQFF
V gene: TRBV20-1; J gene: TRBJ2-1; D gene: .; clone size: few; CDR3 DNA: TGCAGTGCAACCTCCTACGAGGAGGGCGGGAATGAGCAGTTCTTC; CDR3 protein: CSATSYEEGGNEQFF
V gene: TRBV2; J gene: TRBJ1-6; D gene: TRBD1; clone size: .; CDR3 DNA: TGTGCCAGCAGAGAGACAGGGGATTATAATTCACCCCTCCACTTT; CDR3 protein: CASRETGDYNSPLHF
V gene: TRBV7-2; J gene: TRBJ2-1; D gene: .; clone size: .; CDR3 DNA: TGTGCCAGCAGCTTAGTCCCCCTTAGCTCCTACAATGAGCAGTTCTTC; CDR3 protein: CASSLVPLSSYNEQFF
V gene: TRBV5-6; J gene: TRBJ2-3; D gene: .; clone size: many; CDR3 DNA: TGTGCCAGCAGCTTGGGACAACTATACACAGATACGCAGTATTTT; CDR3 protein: CASSLGQLYTDTQYF
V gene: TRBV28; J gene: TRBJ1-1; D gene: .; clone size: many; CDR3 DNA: TGTGCCAGCAGTTTGTGGGTTCGGCGGACAAACACTGAAGCTTTCTTT; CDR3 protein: CASSLWVRRTNTEAFF
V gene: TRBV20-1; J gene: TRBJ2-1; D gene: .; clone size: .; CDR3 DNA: TGCAGTGCTAAAGTACAGCAGTTATACAATGAGCAGTTCTTC; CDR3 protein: CSAKVQQLYNEQFF
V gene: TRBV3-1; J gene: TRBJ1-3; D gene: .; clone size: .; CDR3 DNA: TGTGCCAGCAGCCAAGGTCGTTTAGGAAACACCATATATTTT; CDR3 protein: CASSQGRLGNTIYF
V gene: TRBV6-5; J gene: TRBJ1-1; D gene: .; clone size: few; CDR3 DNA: TGTGCCAGCAGTTACAGTAGGGCCTTGAACACTGAAGCTTTCTTT; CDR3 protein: CASSYSRALNTEAFF
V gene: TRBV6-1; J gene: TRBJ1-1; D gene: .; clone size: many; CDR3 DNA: TGTGCCAGTTGGGAGCTGGGGGCTGGGGACACTGAAGCTTTCTTT; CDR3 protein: CASWELGAGDTEAFF
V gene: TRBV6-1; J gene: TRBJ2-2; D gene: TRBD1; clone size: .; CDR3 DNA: TGTGCCAGCAGTACACAGGGGGCGGGCACCGGGGAGCTGTTTTTT; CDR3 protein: CASSTQGAGTGELFF
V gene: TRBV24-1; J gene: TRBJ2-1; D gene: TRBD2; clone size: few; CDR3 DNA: TGTGCCACCAGTGACCATACTAGCGGGAGGGCCGGTGAGCAGTTCTTC; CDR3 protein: CATSDHTSGRAGEQFF